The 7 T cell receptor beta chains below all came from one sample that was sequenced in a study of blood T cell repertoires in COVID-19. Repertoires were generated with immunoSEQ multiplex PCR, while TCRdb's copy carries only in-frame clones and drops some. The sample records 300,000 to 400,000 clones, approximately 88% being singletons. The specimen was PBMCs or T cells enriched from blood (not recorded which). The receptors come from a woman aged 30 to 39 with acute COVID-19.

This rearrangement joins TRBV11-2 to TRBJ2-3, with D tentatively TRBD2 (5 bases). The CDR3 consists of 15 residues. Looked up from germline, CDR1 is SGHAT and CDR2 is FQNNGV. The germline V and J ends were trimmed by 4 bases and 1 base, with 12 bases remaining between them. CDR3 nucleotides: TGTGCCAGCAGCTACTACATGGAGGGCACAGATACGCAGTATTTT. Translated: CASSYYMEGTDTQYF.

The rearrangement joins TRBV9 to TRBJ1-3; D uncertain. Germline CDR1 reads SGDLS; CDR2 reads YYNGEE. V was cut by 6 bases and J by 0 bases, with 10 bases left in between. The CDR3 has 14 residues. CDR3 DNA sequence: TGTGCCAGCACGCCTAGCACCTCTGGAAACACCATATATTTT. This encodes CASTPSTSGNTIYF.

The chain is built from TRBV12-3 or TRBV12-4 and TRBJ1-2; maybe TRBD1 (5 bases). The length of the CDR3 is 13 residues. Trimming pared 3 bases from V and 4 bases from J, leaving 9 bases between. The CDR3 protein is CASSLGQLYGYTF. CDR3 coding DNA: TGTGCCAGCAGTTTGGGGCAGCTCTATGGCTACACCTTC.

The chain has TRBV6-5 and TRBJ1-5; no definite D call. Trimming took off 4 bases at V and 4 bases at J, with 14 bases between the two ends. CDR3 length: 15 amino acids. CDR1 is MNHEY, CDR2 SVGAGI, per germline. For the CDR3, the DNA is TGTGCCAGCAGTTCTCCTCCGGGGAGGAATCAGCCCCAGCATTTT. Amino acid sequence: CASSSPPGRNQPQHF.

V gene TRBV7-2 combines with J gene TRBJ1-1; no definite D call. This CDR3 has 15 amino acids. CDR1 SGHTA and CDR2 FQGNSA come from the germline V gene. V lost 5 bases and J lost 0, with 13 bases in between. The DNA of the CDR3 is TGTGCCAGCAGCCCGATACAGCTTATGAACACTGAAGCTTTCTTT. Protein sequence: CASSPIQLMNTEAFF. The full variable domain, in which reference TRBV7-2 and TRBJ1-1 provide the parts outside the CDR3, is GAGVSQSPSNKVTEKGKDVELRCDPISGHTALYWYRQSLGQGLEFLIYFQGNSAPDKSGLPSDRFSAERTGGSVSTLTIQRTQQEDSAVYLCASSPIQLMNTEAFFGQGTRLTVV.

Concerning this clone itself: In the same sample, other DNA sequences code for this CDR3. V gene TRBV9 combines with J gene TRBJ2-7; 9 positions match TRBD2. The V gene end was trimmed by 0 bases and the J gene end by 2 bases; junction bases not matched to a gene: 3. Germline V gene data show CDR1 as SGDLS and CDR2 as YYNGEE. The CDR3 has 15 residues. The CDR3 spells CASSVGSGGAYEQYF. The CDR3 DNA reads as TGTGCCAGCAGCGTAGGTAGCGGGGGAGCCTACGAGCAGTACTTC.

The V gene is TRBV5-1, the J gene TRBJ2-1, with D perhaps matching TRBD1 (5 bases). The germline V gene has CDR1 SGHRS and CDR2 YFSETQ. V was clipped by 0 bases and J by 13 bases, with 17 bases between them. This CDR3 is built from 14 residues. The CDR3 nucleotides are TGCGCCAGCAGCTTGGACAACAGGCCCTCCCTCCAGTTCTTC. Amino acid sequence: CASSLDNRPSLQFF.